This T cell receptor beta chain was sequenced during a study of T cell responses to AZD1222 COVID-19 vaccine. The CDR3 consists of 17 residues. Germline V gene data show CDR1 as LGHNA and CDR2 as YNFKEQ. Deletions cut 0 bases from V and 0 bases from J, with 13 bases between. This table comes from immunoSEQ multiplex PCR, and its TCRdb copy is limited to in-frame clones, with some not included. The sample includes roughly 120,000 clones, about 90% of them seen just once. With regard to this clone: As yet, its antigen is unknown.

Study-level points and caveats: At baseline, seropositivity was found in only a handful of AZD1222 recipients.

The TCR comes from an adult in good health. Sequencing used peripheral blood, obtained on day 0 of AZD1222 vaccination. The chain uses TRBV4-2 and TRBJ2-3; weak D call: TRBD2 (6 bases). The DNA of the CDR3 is TGTGCCAGCAGCCAAGATTTGGGGCGGGGTAGCACAGATACGCAGTATTTT. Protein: CASSQDLGRGSTDTQYF.